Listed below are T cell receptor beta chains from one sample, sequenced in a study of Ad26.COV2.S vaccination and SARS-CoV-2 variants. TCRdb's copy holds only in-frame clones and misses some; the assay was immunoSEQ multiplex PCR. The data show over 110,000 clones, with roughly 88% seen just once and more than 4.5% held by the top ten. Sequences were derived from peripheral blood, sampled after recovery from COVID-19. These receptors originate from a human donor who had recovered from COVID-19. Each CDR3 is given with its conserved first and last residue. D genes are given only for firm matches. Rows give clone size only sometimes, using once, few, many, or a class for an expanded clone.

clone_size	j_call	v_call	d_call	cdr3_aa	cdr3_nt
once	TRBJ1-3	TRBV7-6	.	CASSQGTASTGNTIYF	TGTGCCAGCAGTCAGGGGACCGCCTCTACTGGAAACACCATATATTTT
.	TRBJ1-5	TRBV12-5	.	CASGFSNPPQHF	TGTGCTAGTGGTTTTAGTAACCCACCCCAGCATTTT
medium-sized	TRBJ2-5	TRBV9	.	CASSGTAQETQYF	TGTGCCAGCAGCGGGACAGCCCAAGAGACCCAGTACTTC
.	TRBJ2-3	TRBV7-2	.	CASSPSGLTDTQYF	TGTGCCAGCAGTCCATCGGGACTCACAGATACGCAGTATTTT
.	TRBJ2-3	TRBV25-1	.	CASSIGPDTQYF	TGTGCCAGCAGTATAGGGCCGGATACGCAGTATTTT
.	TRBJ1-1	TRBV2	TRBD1	CASNLQGVTEAFF	TGTGCCAGCAACCTACAGGGGGTCACTGAAGCTTTCTTT
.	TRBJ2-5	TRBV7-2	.	CASSSPWETQYF	TGTGCCAGCAGCTCGCCGTGGGAGACCCAGTACTTC
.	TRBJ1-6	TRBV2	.	CASSELRNSPLHF	TGTGCCAGCAGTGAATTACGGAATAGTCCCCTCCACTTT
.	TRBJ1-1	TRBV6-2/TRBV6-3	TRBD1	CASSYWPGGNLNTEAFF	TGTGCCAGCAGTTATTGGCCAGGGGGTAATTTGAACACTGAAGCTTTCTTT
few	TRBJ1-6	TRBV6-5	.	CASSYSGGGSPLHF	TGTGCCAGCAGTTACTCAGGGGGTGGGTCACCCCTCCACTTT
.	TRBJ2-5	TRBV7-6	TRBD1	CASSLESGGRGETQYF	TGTGCCAGCAGCTTAGAATCAGGGGGCCGGGGGGAGACCCAGTACTTC
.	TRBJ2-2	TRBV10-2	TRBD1	CASSRTGVTGELFF	TGCGCCAGCTCCCGGACAGGGGTCACCGGGGAGCTGTTTTTT
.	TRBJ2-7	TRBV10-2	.	CASSERYEQYF	TGCGCCAGCAGTGAACGGTACGAGCAGTACTTC
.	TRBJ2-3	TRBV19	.	CASSIDLTSTDTQYF	TGTGCCAGTAGTATTGATCTCACTAGCACAGATACGCAGTATTTT
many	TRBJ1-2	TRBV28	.	CASSLGVAGYTF	TGTGCCAGCAGTTTAGGGGTGGCTGGCTACACCTTC
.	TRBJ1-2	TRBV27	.	CASRRGGGYTF	TGTGCCAGCAGGAGAGGGGGTGGCTACACCTTC
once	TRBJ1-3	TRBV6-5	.	CASTNPGNTIYF	TGTGCCAGCACCAACCCGGGAAACACCATATATTTT
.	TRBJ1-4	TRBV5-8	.	CASRIGGKREKLFF	TGTGCCAGCAGGATCGGGGGGAAGAGGGAAAAACTGTTTTTT
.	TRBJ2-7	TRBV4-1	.	CASSQVGALDYEQYF	TGCGCCAGCAGCCAAGTCGGCGCGTTGGACTACGAGCAGTACTTC
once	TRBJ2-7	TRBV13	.	CASARQGKIHEQYF	TGTGCCAGCGCGCGGCAGGGCAAAATACACGAGCAGTACTTC
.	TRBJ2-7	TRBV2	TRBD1	CASRAQGSSYEQYF	TGTGCCAGCAGAGCACAGGGGAGCTCCTACGAGCAGTACTTC
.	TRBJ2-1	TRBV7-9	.	CASSPTTGFGEQFF	TGTGCCAGCAGCCCTACCACAGGGTTTGGTGAGCAGTTCTTC
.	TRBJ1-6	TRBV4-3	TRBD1	CASSQDRGTDNSPLHF	TGCGCCAGCAGCCAAGATCGGGGGACAGATAATTCACCCCTCCACTTT
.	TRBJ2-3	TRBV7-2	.	CASSLAPASTDTQYF	TGTGCCAGCAGCTTAGCGCCAGCTAGCACAGATACGCAGTATTTT
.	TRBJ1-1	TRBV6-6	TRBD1	CASSKPGQGMNTEAFF	TGTGCCAGCAGTAAACCGGGACAGGGGATGAACACTGAAGCTTTCTTT
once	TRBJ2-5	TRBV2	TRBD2	CASRTGGGTQYF	TGTGCCAGCAGAACGGGGGGAGGGACCCAGTACTTC
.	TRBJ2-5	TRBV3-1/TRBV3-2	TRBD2	CASSPIAGGQETQYF	TGTGCCAGCAGCCCCATTGCGGGGGGACAAGAGACCCAGTACTTC
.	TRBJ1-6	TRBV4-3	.	CASSRHHRGDNSPLHF	TGCGCCAGCAGCCGGCATCATAGGGGGGACAATTCACCCCTCCACTTT
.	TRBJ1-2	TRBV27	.	CASTNAPNVYGYTF	TGTGCCAGCACCAATGCCCCGAACGTCTACGGCTACACCTTC
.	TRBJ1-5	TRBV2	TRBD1	CASSVWTGENQPQHF	TGTGCCAGCAGTGTTTGGACAGGGGAGAATCAGCCCCAGCATTTT
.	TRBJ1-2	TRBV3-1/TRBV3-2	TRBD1	CASSQGMGQIYGYTF	TGTGCCAGCAGCCAGGGGATGGGACAGATCTATGGCTACACCTTC
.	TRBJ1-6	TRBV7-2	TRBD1	CASSPRARGYNSPLHF	TGTGCCAGCAGCCCTCGTGCCAGGGGGTACAATTCACCCCTCCACTTT
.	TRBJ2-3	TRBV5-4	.	CASSRVGARDTQYF	TGTGCCAGCAGCCGTGTGGGGGCCCGGGATACGCAGTATTTT
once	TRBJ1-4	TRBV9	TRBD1	CASSDRDSNEKLFF	TGTGCCAGCAGCGACCGGGACAGTAATGAAAAACTGTTTTTT
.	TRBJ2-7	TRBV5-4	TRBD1	CASSWDSTYEQYF	TGTGCCAGCAGCTGGGACAGTACCTACGAGCAGTACTTC
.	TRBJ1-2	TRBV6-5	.	CASSSGQGYLYTF	TGTGCCAGCAGTTCGGGACAAGGATATCTCTACACCTTC
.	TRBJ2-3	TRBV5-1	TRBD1	CASSGGQGAGTDTQYF	TGCGCCAGCAGCGGCGGACAGGGAGCCGGCACAGATACGCAGTATTTT
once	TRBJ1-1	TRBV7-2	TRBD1	CASSSHRGPGTEAFF	TGTGCCAGCAGCTCGCATAGGGGGCCGGGCACTGAAGCTTTCTTT
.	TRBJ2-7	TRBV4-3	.	CASSQDRAYEQYF	TGCGCCAGCAGCCAAGATAGGGCCTACGAGCAGTACTTC